Listed below are T cell receptor beta chains from one sample, sequenced in a study of vaccination effects on CD4 cells after COVID-19. No antigen is known for these receptors. Here immunoSEQ multiplex PCR was the method, and the copy in TCRdb shows in-frame clones only, minus some. Among some 20,000 clones listed, roughly four fifths were seen once. Sequenced here: CD4+ T cells from PBMCs cultured with HCoV-229E spike peptides, sampled after COVID-19 vaccination. These TCRs come from a human donor who received a COVID-19 vaccine. Each CDR3 is given with its conserved first and last residue. The order of the fields is V gene, J gene, clone size, D gene, CDR3 DNA, CDR3 protein. D genes are given only for firm matches. Only part of the rows carry a size: once, few, many, or a class if the clone is expanded.

V gene: TRBV9; J gene: TRBJ1-1; clone size: -; D gene: -; CDR3 DNA: TGTGCCAGCAGCGTAGACGAGGGTCTGAACACTGAAGCTTTCTTT; CDR3 protein: CASSVDEGLNTEAFF
V gene: TRBV11-3; J gene: TRBJ2-3; clone size: -; D gene: -; CDR3 DNA: TGTGCCAGCAGCCCCTATGAGCGGGGCACAGATACGCAGTATTTT; CDR3 protein: CASSPYERGTDTQYF
V gene: TRBV19; J gene: TRBJ1-1; clone size: -; D gene: TRBD1; CDR3 DNA: TGTGCCAGTAGTACCTTAGGGACAGGGGCCTCGAACACTGAAGCTTTCTTT; CDR3 protein: CASSTLGTGASNTEAFF
V gene: TRBV5-6; J gene: TRBJ2-1; clone size: -; D gene: TRBD2; CDR3 DNA: TGTGCCAGCAGCTTGTTCGGTAGCGGGAGTTATTATGAGCAGTTCTTC; CDR3 protein: CASSLFGSGSYYEQFF
V gene: TRBV5-1; J gene: TRBJ1-2; clone size: -; D gene: -; CDR3 DNA: TGCGCCAGCAGCTTGGACCGTAACTATGGCTACACCTTC; CDR3 protein: CASSLDRNYGYTF
V gene: TRBV15; J gene: TRBJ2-1; clone size: -; D gene: -; CDR3 DNA: TGTGCCACCAGCAGAGTGTCTGGCGTGAAGTTGAATTACAATGAGCAGTTCTTC; CDR3 protein: CATSRVSGVKLNYNEQFF
V gene: TRBV18; J gene: TRBJ2-3; clone size: few; D gene: TRBD1; CDR3 DNA: TGTGCCAGCTCGCAATTAGGCGGGACAGGGGGCCCAGATACGCAGTATTTT; CDR3 protein: CASSQLGGTGGPDTQYF
V gene: TRBV5-1; J gene: TRBJ1-2; clone size: few; D gene: TRBD1; CDR3 DNA: TGCGCCAGCAGCTTGGAGGGACAGGGGACACCCCGGGGCTACACCTTC; CDR3 protein: CASSLEGQGTPRGYTF
V gene: TRBV30; J gene: TRBJ2-2; clone size: -; D gene: TRBD2; CDR3 DNA: TGTGCCTGGAACAGGCGGGGGGGCCGGGGCGGGGAGCTGTTTTTT; CDR3 protein: CAWNRRGGRGGELFF
V gene: TRBV21-1; J gene: TRBJ2-5; clone size: -; D gene: -; CDR3 DNA: TGTGCCAGCAGCCATCTGGACAGGGGGCTAGAGACCCAGTACTTC; CDR3 protein: CASSHLDRGLETQYF
V gene: TRBV5-1; J gene: TRBJ2-5; clone size: -; D gene: TRBD1; CDR3 DNA: TGCGCCAGCAGCGTCGGACAGGGGGGTCAAGAGACCCAGTACTTC; CDR3 protein: CASSVGQGGQETQYF
V gene: TRBV6-4; J gene: TRBJ1-1; clone size: -; D gene: -; CDR3 DNA: TGTGCCAGCAGTGACTCCGCGGGGCTGAACACTGAAGCTTTCTTT; CDR3 protein: CASSDSAGLNTEAFF
V gene: TRBV18; J gene: TRBJ2-5; clone size: -; D gene: TRBD2; CDR3 DNA: TGTGCCAGCTCACCGGGACTAGTACAAGAGACCCAGTACTTC; CDR3 protein: CASSPGLVQETQYF
V gene: TRBV29-1; J gene: TRBJ2-3; clone size: -; D gene: -; CDR3 DNA: TGCACCACGAAGGCAAGGACCGATAGCACAGATACGCAGTATTTT; CDR3 protein: CTTKARTDSTDTQYF
V gene: TRBV19; J gene: TRBJ2-7; clone size: -; D gene: -; CDR3 DNA: TGTGCCAGTAGTATGAGGCGGGCAGAGGGCTACTACGAGCAGTACTTC; CDR3 protein: CASSMRRAEGYYEQYF
V gene: TRBV19; J gene: TRBJ2-3; clone size: -; D gene: -; CDR3 DNA: TGTGCCAGTAGCCCCCCGGGCCTCAGAGATACGCAGTATTTT; CDR3 protein: CASSPPGLRDTQYF